This T cell receptor beta chain was recorded in a study of T cell responses to AZD1222 COVID-19 vaccine. TCRdb keeps only in-frame clones here, not all; method: immunoSEQ multiplex PCR. The data contain some 140,000 clones, around 90% of them singletons. There are 14 residues in the CDR3. V shed 5 bases and J shed 6 bases, with 13 bases lying between them. From germline, CDR1 is LNHDA and CDR2 SQIVND (reference sequence). The sample consisted of peripheral blood, taken on day 0 of AZD1222 vaccination. This chain links TRBV19 with TRBJ2-2, with a weak D call TRBD2 (6 bases). This receptor was taken from an adult in good health. The CDR3: CASSWGVGAGELFF. CDR3 sequence (DNA): TGTGCCAGTAGTTGGGGGGTTGGGGCCGGGGAGCTGTTTTTT.